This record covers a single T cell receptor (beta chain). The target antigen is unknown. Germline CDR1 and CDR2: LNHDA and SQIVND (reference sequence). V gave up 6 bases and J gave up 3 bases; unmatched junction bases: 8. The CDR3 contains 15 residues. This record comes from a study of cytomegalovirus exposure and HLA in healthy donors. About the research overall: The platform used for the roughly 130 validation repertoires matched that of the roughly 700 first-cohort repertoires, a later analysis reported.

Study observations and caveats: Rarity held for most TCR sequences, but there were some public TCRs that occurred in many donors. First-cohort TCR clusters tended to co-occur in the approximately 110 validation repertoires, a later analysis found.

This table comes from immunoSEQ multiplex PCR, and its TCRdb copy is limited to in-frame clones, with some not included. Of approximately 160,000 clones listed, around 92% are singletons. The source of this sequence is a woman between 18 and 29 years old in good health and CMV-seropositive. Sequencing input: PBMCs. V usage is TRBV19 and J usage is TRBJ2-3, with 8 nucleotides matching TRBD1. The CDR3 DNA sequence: TGTGCCAGTAGCCGACAGGGGCGCAGTACAGATACGCAGTATTTT. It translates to CASSRQGRSTDTQYF.